The rows below give T cell receptor beta chains drawn from one sample of a study of cytomegalovirus exposure and HLA in healthy donors. The data were produced by immunoSEQ multiplex PCR, yet TCRdb's version contains in-frame clones alone and is incomplete. The sample holds 130,000 or so clones. Sequencing used PBMCs. These receptors originate from a woman between 35 and 50 years old in good health and CMV-seronegative. The CDR3 runs from the conserved cysteine through the conserved F or W. D genes are given only for firm matches.

CASSPAQGNTEAFF	TGTGCCAGCTCACCGGCACAGGGGAACACTGAAGCTTTCTTT	-	TRBJ1-1	TRBV18
CASSLDGGGANEQFF	TGTGCCAGCAGCTTAGATGGCGGGGGGGCCAATGAGCAGTTCTTC	TRBD2	TRBJ2-1	TRBV7-2
CASSPWTGPRSPLHF	TGTGCCAGCAGCCCCTGGACAGGGCCCAGATCACCCCTCCACTTT	TRBD1	TRBJ1-6	TRBV7-2
CASSLNRGYQPQHF	TGTGCCAGCAGTTTAAACAGGGGATATCAGCCCCAGCATTTT	TRBD1	TRBJ1-5	TRBV28
CASSQQDRSRGYEQYF	TGTGCCAGCAGCCAACAAGACAGGAGTAGGGGTTACGAGCAGTACTTC	-	TRBJ2-7	TRBV4-2
CASSSLSVDTEAFF	TGTGCCAGCAGCTCCCTATCGGTTGACACTGAAGCTTTCTTT	-	TRBJ1-1	TRBV7-2
CASSPRTSGGAGSYNEQFF	TGTGCCAGCAGCCCAAGGACTAGCGGGGGGGCCGGGTCCTACAATGAGCAGTTCTTC	TRBD2	TRBJ2-1	TRBV4-2
CASSYSQGKPYEQYF	TGTGCCAGCAGTTACTCCCAGGGAAAGCCCTACGAGCAGTACTTC	-	TRBJ2-7	TRBV6-5
CASSQGYTQETQYF	TGCGCCAGCAGCCAAGGATACACACAAGAGACCCAGTACTTC	-	TRBJ2-5	TRBV4-3
CASSLDSDRGVTGELFF	TGTGCCAGCAGCTTAGATTCGGACAGGGGGGTCACCGGGGAGCTGTTTTTT	TRBD1	TRBJ2-2	TRBV11-3
CASSLDGGRNSPLHF	TGTGCCAGCAGCTTAGACGGGGGGCGGAATTCACCCCTCCACTTT	-	TRBJ1-6	TRBV7-9
CASSPQGARGGYTF	TGTGCCAGCAGCCCACAGGGGGCCCGAGGAGGCTACACCTTC	TRBD1	TRBJ1-2	TRBV7-3
CASSDPGQGIYGYTF	TGTGCCAGCAGTGACCCCGGACAGGGGATCTATGGCTACACCTTC	TRBD1	TRBJ1-2	TRBV2
CASSISNREGYTF	TGTGCCAGCAGCATCTCGAACAGGGAAGGCTACACCTTC	-	TRBJ1-2	TRBV9
CASSPGQGGNQPQHF	TGCGCCAGCAGCCCCGGACAGGGCGGCAATCAGCCCCAGCATTTT	TRBD1	TRBJ1-5	TRBV5-1
CASGLGTGGVGYTF	TGTGCCAGCGGCCTCGGGACAGGGGGCGTGGGCTACACCTTC	TRBD1	TRBJ1-2	TRBV7-3
CASSFGRENYGYTF	TGTGCCAGCAGTTTCGGACGGGAAAACTATGGCTACACCTTC	-	TRBJ1-2	TRBV27
CASSRTVGNQPQHF	TGTGCCAGCAGTAGGACAGTGGGAAATCAGCCCCAGCATTTT	-	TRBJ1-5	TRBV28
CASSYSQGDYGYTF	TGTGCCAGCAGTTACTCGCAGGGGGACTATGGCTACACCTTC	TRBD1	TRBJ1-2	TRBV6-6
CASSSRQGAIGELFF	TGTGCCAGCAGCTCCCGACAGGGGGCGATCGGGGAGCTGTTTTTT	TRBD1	TRBJ2-2	TRBV7-2
CASSQGLAGGQYGTQYF	TGTGCCAGCAGCCAGGGTCTAGCGGGGGGTCAGTATGGGACCCAGTACTTC	TRBD2	TRBJ2-5	TRBV4-2
CATSIGGYEQYF	TGTGCCACCAGCATCGGGGGCTACGAGCAGTACTTC	-	TRBJ2-7	TRBV15
CASMKKSGSPYGYTF	TGTGCCAGCATGAAGAAGAGCGGCAGTCCCTATGGCTACACCTTC	-	TRBJ1-2	TRBV28
CASRQVSNTEAFF	TGTGCCAGTAGACAGGTCTCGAACACTGAAGCTTTCTTT	-	TRBJ1-1	TRBV25-1
CASKLAQMIGTEAFF	TGTGCCAGTAAATTGGCACAGATGATTGGTACTGAAGCTTTCTTT	-	TRBJ1-1	TRBV19
CASSVGTSGLETQYF	TGTGCCAGCAGTGTGGGGACTAGCGGGTTGGAGACCCAGTACTTC	TRBD2	TRBJ2-5	TRBV6-5
CASSSQKGLAGRRETQYF	TGTGCCAGCAGCTCCCAAAAGGGACTAGCGGGGAGGAGGGAGACCCAGTACTTC	-	TRBJ2-5	TRBV21-1
CASSLGTGGPNEQFF	TGTGCCAGCAGTTTAGGGACAGGGGGCCCCAATGAGCAGTTCTTC	TRBD1	TRBJ2-1	TRBV28
CASSDVASDTQYF	TGTGCCAGCAGTGACGTAGCCTCCGATACGCAGTATTTT	-	TRBJ2-3	TRBV6-4
CASSSQFDRVQETQYF	TGTGCCAGCAGCTCACAATTCGACAGGGTCCAAGAGACCCAGTACTTC	TRBD1	TRBJ2-5	TRBV7-2
CASRGYEQFF	TGTGCCAGCCGGGGGTACGAGCAGTTCTTC	-	TRBJ2-1	TRBV28
CASAAANGYTF	TGTGCCAGTGCTGCGGCAAATGGCTACACCTTC	-	TRBJ1-2	TRBV28
CASSKPGQARETQYF	TGCGCCAGCAGCAAGCCGGGACAGGCCCGGGAGACCCAGTACTTC	TRBD1	TRBJ2-5	TRBV4-1